These 11 T cell receptor beta chains were sequenced from one sample in a study of blood T cells in healthy people across ages. Using a J-beta primer mix together with a sample-barcoded 5' primer, a second PCR was run for roughly 6 to 11 cycles. In TCRdb, the 5' RACE reads were re-called with MiXCR into one record per CDR3 protein. The data hold about 640,000 distinct CDR3 sequences, with around three fifths observed a single time. Sequenced material: blood. The receptors originated from a man aged 55 to 70 in good health.

This rearrangement joins TRBV6-5 to TRBJ2-7; D is possibly TRBD2 (6 bases). CDR3 length: 14 residues. Per germline, CDR1 MNHEY and CDR2 SVGAGI. Between the trimmed V and J ends, which lost 6 bases and 4 bases, there was a span of 16 bases. The CDR3 spells CASRGRGTRYEQYF. The CDR3 coding sequence is TGTGCCAGCAGGGGCCGGGGGACGAGATACGAGCAGTACTTC.

The chain joins TRBV7-2 to TRBJ2-3, with 8 bases identical to TRBD2. Germline CDR1 and CDR2: SGHTA and FQGNSA. The junction had 5 bases not matched to a gene; V was cut back by 2 bases and J by 1 base. The CDR3 covers 16 residues. In DNA, the CDR3 is TGTGCCAGCAGCTTACGGGGACTAGTGGGCACAGATACGCAGTATTTT. Its protein product is CASSLRGLVGTDTQYF.

The gene calls are TRBV2 and TRBJ2-1; possibly TRBD2 for D (6 bases). V was pared by 5 bases and J by 3 bases, with 14 bases between. This CDR3 is 15 amino acids long. Germline V gene lookup returns CDR1 SNHLY and CDR2 FYNNEI. As DNA, the CDR3 is TGTGCCAGCAGTCCCGGGACTTCTATCTACAATGAGCAGTTCTTC. Its protein is CASSPGTSIYNEQFF. Variable domain in full (rest from reference TRBV2 and TRBJ2-1): EPEVTQTPSHQVTQMGQEVILRCVPISNHLYFYWYRQILGQKVEFLVSFYNNEISEKSEIFDDQFSVERPDGSNFTLKIRSTKLEDSAMYFCASSPGTSIYNEQFFGPGTRLTVL.

This clonotype turned up a few times. This chain connects TRBV10-3 to TRBJ2-5, with D tentatively TRBD1 (6 bases). Trimming took 3 bases from V and 5 from J, leaving 19 bases between them. CDR3 length: 16 residues. Germline V gene sequence: CDR1 ENHRY, CDR2 SYGVKD. The CDR3 DNA sequence: TGTGCCATCAGTGATTGGGGGCAACCACCCGAGGAGACCCAGTACTTC. This codes for CAISDWGQPPEETQYF.

This clonotype showed up just a few times. A read error is possible here, since a much larger clone lies one base away. The chain couples TRBV13 to TRBJ2-3; D ambiguous. The CDR3 length is 14 residues. Trimming removed 0 bases from V and 0 bases from J, with 4 bases in between. Per the germline V gene, CDR1 is PRHDT and CDR2 is FYEKMQ (reference sequence). CDR3 in amino acids: CASSLGESTDTQYF. The CDR3 DNA follows: TGTGCCAGCAGCTTAGGCGAAAGCACAGATACGCAGTATTTT.

This clonotype has only one observation. For the CDR3, the DNA is TGTGCCAGCAGCTTAGTGTTTGGGACTGAAGCTTTCTTT. Protein: CASSLVFGTEAFF. The chain uses TRBV7-9 and TRBJ1-1; no definite D call. The V end was cut by 1 base, the J end by 5 bases, with 8 bases between. Germline-derived CDR1 and CDR2 are SEHNR and FQNEAQ (reference sequence). The length of the CDR3 is 13 residues.

The rearrangement joins TRBV4-1 to TRBJ2-1, with a tentative D call TRBD2 (6 bases). This CDR3 has 19 amino acids. The germline V gene encodes CDR1 MGHRA and CDR2 YSYEKL. The V end was cut by 4 bases, the J end by 0 bases, with 22 bases between. The CDR3 is CASSLYISGDLSSYNEQFF. In DNA form, the CDR3 reads TGCGCCAGCAGCCTTTACATCTCGGGGGACCTTAGCTCCTACAATGAGCAGTTCTTC.

This clonotype was counted a few times. The chain couples TRBV4-2 to TRBJ1-4, with D unclear. From germline, CDR1 is LGHNA and CDR2 YNFKEQ. CDR3 length: 17 amino acids. V shed 0 bases and J shed 0 bases, with 11 bases lying between them. Here the CDR3 reads CASSQDYSIATNEKLFF. The CDR3 DNA sequence: TGTGCCAGCAGCCAAGACTATTCCATCGCAACTAATGAAAAACTGTTTTTT.

The V call is TRBV6-5, the J call TRBJ2-7; 7 positions agree with TRBD2. The germline gives CDR1 MNHEY, CDR2 SVGAGI. The CDR3 totals 16 residues. After removal of 0 bases from V and 2 bases from J, the junction contained 7 bases not matched to a gene. The CDR3 loop reads CASSYSPGRVPYEQYF. The DNA of the CDR3 is TGTGCCAGCAGTTACTCCCCGGGGAGGGTCCCCTACGAGCAGTACTTC.

The chain employs TRBV3-1 and TRBJ2-4; 10 bases fit TRBD2. The CDR3 covers 15 residues. Germline-derived CDR1 and CDR2 are LGHDT and YNNKEL (reference sequence). J lost 8 bases, V lost 0 bases, and 4 bases had no gene match. The DNA for the CDR3 is TGTGCCAGCAGCCAAGATGGAGCGGGGGGGTACATTCAGTACTTC. It encodes CASSQDGAGGYIQYF.

Regarding this clonotype: A read error may account for a junction end that differs from germline. This rearrangement joins TRBV6-5 to TRBJ1-6, with a possible D match to TRBD1 (5 bases). Per germline, CDR1 MNHEY and CDR2 SVGAGI. This CDR3 is 12 amino acids long. The CDR3 sequence is CTSSQGNSPLHF. The DNA of the CDR3 is TGTACCAGCAGCCAGGGCAATTCACCCCTCCACTTT.